A single sample is the source of the 10 T cell receptor beta chains below, sequenced in a study of CD8 T cells in Susac syndrome. Random hexamers primed reverse transcription of roughly 0.45 to 1 ug RNA. From the immunoSEQ multiplex PCR reads, TCRdb called clonotypes with MiXCR, one entry per CDR3 protein. The sample includes 95,000 to 150,000 distinct CDR3 sequences, around 94% of them seen just once. Sequenced material: CD8+ T cells from PBMCs. These receptors originate from a human donor with Susac syndrome.

This chain joins TRBV7-8 and TRBJ2-5; a weak D match, TRBD2 (6 bases). Germline V gene sequence: CDR1 SGHVS, CDR2 FQNEAQ. Trimming removed 3 bases at V and 3 bases at J, with 14 bases between. This CDR3 contains 15 residues. CDR3 protein: CASSFGGEIEETQYF. The CDR3 bases are TGTGCCAGCAGCTTCGGGGGAGAGATCGAAGAGACCCAGTACTTC. The whole variable domain, remainder taken from reference TRBV7-8 and TRBJ2-5, is GAGVSQSPRYKVAKRGQDVALRCDPISGHVSLFWYQQALGQGPEFLTYFQNEAQLDKSGLPSDRFFAERPEGSVSTLKIQRTQQEDSAVYLCASSFGGEIEETQYFGPGTRLLVL.

The chain joins TRBV21-1 to TRBJ1-5; TRBD1, the D gene given by the table, was not confirmed from the DNA. TRBV21-1 is an annotated pseudogene. The CDR3 consists of 15 residues. This CDR3 is CAGTPGRPKGQPQHF. CDR3 coding DNA: TGTGCCGGAACCCCGGGGCGTCCCAAGGGTCAGCCCCAGCATTTT.

The genes are TRBV25-1 and TRBJ2-7; the match to TRBD1 covers 7 bases. The V gene end was trimmed by 1 base and the J gene end by 4 bases; junction bases not matched to a gene: 7. The CDR3 consists of 15 residues. In germline, CDR1 is MGHDK, CDR2 SYGVNS. This CDR3 is CASSEWHGTVYEQYF. The CDR3 region has the DNA TGTGCCAGCAGTGAATGGCACGGGACAGTGTACGAGCAGTACTTC.

The genes are TRBV30 and TRBJ1-1, with D possibly matching TRBD1 (6 bases). Per the germline V gene, CDR1 is GTSNPN and CDR2 is SVGIG (reference sequence). Trimming removed 0 bases from V and 3 bases from J, with 11 bases in between. The CDR3 contains 14 residues. In DNA, the CDR3 is TGTGCCTGGAGTGTTTTGGACAGAGACACTGAAGCTTTCTTT. Encoded protein: CAWSVLDRDTEAFF.

CDR3 coding DNA: TGCAGCGTTGAAGTTGACACCTCCTACGAGCAGTACTTC. This gives the protein CSVEVDTSYEQYF. V is TRBV29-1 and J is TRBJ2-7, with no clear D. This CDR3 is 13 amino acids long. Germline V CDR1 and CDR2: SQVTM, ANQGSEA. The V end lost 1 base, the J end lost 0 bases, and 7 bases lay between the germline ends.

The chain carries TRBV29-1 and TRBJ2-7; 7 bases agree with TRBD1. The CDR3 length is 18 residues. V dropped 1 base and J dropped 3; count of bases not matched to a gene: 18. Germline CDR1 reads SQVTM; CDR2 reads ANQGSEA. The CDR3 DNA reads as TGCAGCGTTGAAGTCCAGACAGGGAACGGTTCTTTGGTCTACGAGCAGTACTTC. Translating it yields CSVEVQTGNGSLVYEQYF.

For the CDR3, the DNA is TGTGCCAGCAGCCACCAGGGCTTGGGCACTGAAGCTTTCTTT. Translated, it gives CASSHQGLGTEAFF. The chain employs TRBV3-1 and TRBJ1-1; a weak D match, TRBD1 (5 bases). Looked up from germline, CDR1 is LGHDT and CDR2 is YNNKEL (reference sequence). This CDR3 has 14 amino acids. V lost 3 bases and J lost 4, with 12 bases in between.

V and J are TRBV30 and TRBJ2-5; 12 positions match TRBD2. The V segment lost 5 bases and the J segment 5 bases; nucleotides outside the gene matches: 18. The CDR3 covers 18 residues. Germline CDR1 reads GTSNPN; CDR2 reads SVGIG (reference sequence). The CDR3 nucleotides read TGTGCCTGGTCCCGTGGACTAGCGGGGCCCATCCGCTGGGAGACCCAGTACTTC. It yields the protein CAWSRGLAGPIRWETQYF.

This clonotype was recorded once. The V call is TRBV24-1, the J call TRBJ1-2, with 8 nucleotides matching TRBD1. V shed 4 bases, J shed 4 bases, and the junction held 7 bases outside the gene matches. CDR1 and CDR2 from the germline V gene are KGHDR and SFDVKD. This CDR3 is 15 amino acids long. Here the CDR3 DNA reads TGTGCCACCAGTGACCCACAGGGGGAACGCTATGGCTACACCTTC. As protein: CATSDPQGERYGYTF.

This chain joins TRBV9 and TRBJ1-2, with D perhaps matching TRBD1 (5 bases). The germline gives CDR1 SGDLS, CDR2 YYNGEE. Trimming cost V 3 bases and J 3 bases, with 15 bases left between them. The CDR3 contains 15 residues. CDR3 in DNA: TGTGCCAGCAGCGCGGGGGGGGGTGAGGACTATGGCTACACCTTC. This gives the protein CASSAGGGEDYGYTF.